This entry lists 20 T cell receptor beta chains sequenced from one sample in a study of cytomegalovirus exposure and HLA in healthy donors. PCR amplification relied on 60 Vbeta primers (plus 13 Jbeta primers). Profiling relied on immunoSEQ multiplex PCR, and the TCRdb table lists in-frame clones only, not all of them. The sample carries around 130,000 clones, 70% to 80% recorded once. Input material: PBMCs. The source of these receptors is a man under 40 in good health and CMV-seronegative.

CDR3 DNA sequence: TGTGCCAGCAGCTTAGCACCGGGGTCCGACTATGGCTACACCTTC. This sequence encodes CASSLAPGSDYGYTF. The chain has TRBV7-2 and TRBJ1-2; D call uncertain. The CDR3 covers 15 residues. CDR1 is SGHTA, CDR2 FQGNSA, per germline. V gave up 0 bases and J gave up 3 bases, with 11 bases separating them.

This chain links TRBV15 with TRBJ2-7; TRBD1 agrees at 8 bases. Germline CDR1 and CDR2: LNHNV and YYDKDF (reference sequence). This CDR3 region has 12 residues. V was clipped by 5 bases and J by 9 bases; unmatched bases: 6. The CDR3 DNA reads TGTGCCACCAGCCCGCGACAGGGGTGGCAGTACTTC. Amino acid sequence: CATSPRQGWQYF. The variable domain in full, completed from reference TRBV15 and TRBJ2-7, reads DAMVIQNPRYQVTQFGKPVTLSCSQTLNHNVMYWYQQKSSQAPKLLFHYYDKDFNNEADTPDNFQSRRPNTSFCFLDIRSPGLGDTAMYLCATSPRQGWQYFGPGTRLTVT.

The CDR3 nucleotides read TGTGCCAGCAGTAGACTAGCGGGAAATGAGCAGTTCTTC. Protein sequence: CASSRLAGNEQFF. The chain uses TRBV7-8 and TRBJ2-1; TRBD2 matches 11 bases. Germline CDR1 is SGHVS and CDR2 is FQNEAQ. After removal of 6 bases from V and 7 bases from J, the junction contained 2 bases not matched to a gene. The CDR3 consists of 13 residues.

The chain carries TRBV6-4 and TRBJ2-1, with D maybe TRBD2 (6 bases). V was trimmed by 5 bases and J by 0 bases, leaving 11 bases between them. CDR3 length equals 15 residues. From germline, CDR1 is MRHNA and CDR2 SNTAGT. Here the CDR3 DNA reads TGTGCCAGCAGTTACTTAGCGGACTCCTACAATGAGCAGTTCTTC. It is translated as CASSYLADSYNEQFF.

The V and J genes are TRBV9 and TRBJ2-1; a weak D match, TRBD2 (5 bases). The V end lost 4 bases, the J end lost 0 bases, and 11 bases lay between the germline ends. This CDR3 is built from 15 residues. CDR1 SGDLS and CDR2 YYNGEE come from the germline V gene. The CDR3 loop is CASSPMGSSYNEQFF. CDR3 DNA sequence: TGTGCCAGCAGCCCGATGGGGAGCTCCTACAATGAGCAGTTCTTC.

The chain is built from TRBV19 and TRBJ1-4; no clear D gene. V was shortened by 7 bases and J by 4 bases, with 16 bases between the two germline ends. There are 15 residues in the CDR3. Germline V gene sequence: CDR1 LNHDA, CDR2 SQIVND (reference sequence). CDR3 protein: CASTPPGGINEKLFF. The DNA of the CDR3 is TGTGCCAGTACCCCTCCGGGAGGGATTAATGAAAAACTGTTTTTT. Full variable domain (missing parts from reference TRBV19 and TRBJ1-4): DGGITQSPKYLFRKEGQNVTLSCEQNLNHDAMYWYRQDPGQGLRLIYYSQIVNDFQKGDIAEGYSVSREKKESFPLTVTSAQKNPTAFYLCASTPPGGINEKLFFGSGTQLSVL.

This chain joins TRBV27 and TRBJ1-5; D unclear. The CDR3 covers 12 residues. In germline, CDR1 is MNHEY, CDR2 SMNVEV (reference sequence). V lost 3 bases and J 7 bases, leaving 7 bases between the germline ends. Here the CDR3 DNA reads TGTGCCAGCAGTTTCGCCGGGCAGCCCCAGCATTTT. The encoded protein is CASSFAGQPQHF.

The V call is TRBV2, the J call TRBJ2-2; D is undetermined. The germline V and J ends were trimmed by 6 bases and 10 bases, with 15 bases remaining between them. CDR3 size: 13 residues. Germline assignment: CDR1 SNHLY and CDR2 FYNNEI. Here the CDR3 DNA reads TGTGCCAGCAGCCCTTACAGTCCCCCGGAGCTGTTTTTT. It yields the protein CASSPYSPPELFF.

V and J are TRBV30 and TRBJ1-3, with a weak D call TRBD1 (6 bases). The CDR3 runs 11 residues. V gave up 8 bases and J gave up 2 bases, with 7 bases separating them. Germline assignment: CDR1 GTSNPN and CDR2 SVGIG (reference sequence). CDR3 protein: CATGTGNTIYF. The CDR3 nucleotides read TGTGCCACAGGGACTGGAAACACCATATATTTT.

V is TRBV7-6 and J is TRBJ1-3; 8 bases fit TRBD1. Losses at the gene ends were 5 bases for V and 7 bases for J; bases not matched to a gene: 13. Germline CDR1 and CDR2: SGHVS and FNYEAQ. CDR3 length: 16 amino acids. The CDR3 sequence: CASSPGDYRGRNTIYF. The CDR3 region has the DNA TGTGCCAGCAGCCCAGGGGATTACAGGGGGAGGAACACCATATATTTT.

This sequence joins TRBV18 and TRBJ2-7, with D possibly TRBD2 on 5 matching bases. There are 15 residues in the CDR3. Trimming stripped 0 bases from V and 0 bases from J, with 9 bases between. Looked up from germline, CDR1 is KGHSH and CDR2 is LQKENI. CDR3: CASSPPGVSSYEQYF. The CDR3 nucleotides read TGTGCCAGCTCACCACCGGGAGTGAGCTCCTACGAGCAGTACTTC.

The chain uses TRBV30 and TRBJ2-3, with 11 bases fitting TRBD2. Germline V lookup: CDR1 GTSNPN, CDR2 SVGIG (reference sequence). This CDR3 spans 16 amino acids. Germline trimming cut 3 bases from V and 2 bases from J; bases unmatched to any gene: 7. As DNA, the CDR3 is TGTGCCTGGAGCGAAGGACTAGCGGGTTTCACAGATACGCAGTATTTT. Translating it yields CAWSEGLAGFTDTQYF.

The chain recombines TRBV19 with TRBJ1-4; D is ambiguous. Germline values: CDR1 LNHDA, CDR2 SQIVND (reference sequence). CDR3 size: 15 residues. The V end was cut by 4 bases, the J end by 4 bases, with 13 bases between. CDR3: CASSTWRASNEKLFF. The CDR3, as DNA: TGTGCCAGTAGTACCTGGAGGGCGAGTAATGAAAAACTGTTTTTT.

The V call is TRBV13, the J call TRBJ1-1; TRBD1 matches 7 bases. The CDR3 covers 15 residues. Germline-derived CDR1 and CDR2 are PRHDT and FYEKMQ (reference sequence). V gave up 2 bases and J gave up 0 bases; unmatched junction bases: 3. The CDR3 DNA follows: TGTGCCAGCAGCTTACAGGGGGTCATGAACACTGAAGCTTTCTTT. Translating gives CASSLQGVMNTEAFF.

This clone was picked up one time. This chain uses TRBV7-2 with TRBJ2-7; 14 bases are a match to TRBD2. The ends lost 5 bases at V and 9 bases at J; junction bases unmatched: 6. Germline lookup yields CDR1 SGHTA and CDR2 FQGNSA. The length of the CDR3 is 14 residues. Here the CDR3 DNA reads TGTGCCAGCAGCCCCGGACTAGCGGGGGGATCGCAGTACTTC. It codes for CASSPGLAGGSQYF.

This clone qualifies as medium-sized (0.01 to 0.1%). The rearrangement joins TRBV14 to TRBJ1-3, with no clear D. There are 16 residues in the CDR3. The germline V and J ends were trimmed by 1 base and 4 bases, with 14 bases remaining between them. Germline lookup yields CDR1 SGHDN and CDR2 FVKESK. CDR3 in DNA: TGTGCCAGCAGCCAAGCCCCAAGGCGGGAGGGAAACACCATATATTTT. Translating gives CASSQAPRREGNTIYF. Together with reference TRBV14 and TRBJ1-3, the CDR3 gives the full variable domain: EAGVTQFPSHSVIEKGQTVTLRCDPISGHDNLYWYRRVMGKEIKFLLHFVKESKQDESGMPNNRFLAERTGGTYSTLKVQPAELEDSGVYFCASSQAPRREGNTIYFGEGSWLTVV.

This clone was recorded a few times. Here the CDR3 DNA reads TGTGCCAGCAGCTCCGGGAGCCAGGCATTGAACACTGAAGCTTTCTTT. Protein: CASSSGSQALNTEAFF. The genes are TRBV9 and TRBJ1-1; D unclear. The ends were cut back, 4 bases at V and 0 bases at J, with 16 bases in the middle. Per the germline V gene, CDR1 is SGDLS and CDR2 is YYNGEE. There are 16 residues in the CDR3.

This clone was seen more than once but under ten times. The chain has TRBV5-1 and TRBJ2-6; 11 bases fit TRBD1. V lost 4 bases, J lost 2 bases, and 5 bases stayed unmatched. The CDR3 has 17 residues. CDR1 is SGHRS, CDR2 YFSETQ, per germline. The CDR3 nucleotides read TGCGCCAGCAGCCAGAGGACAGGGGGCGCTGGGGCCAACGTCCTGACTTTC. As protein: CASSQRTGGAGANVLTF.

The J gene is TRBJ2-3, the V gene TRBV7-9; perhaps TRBD1 as D (6 bases). The ends were cut back, 5 bases at V and 6 bases at J, with 15 bases in the middle. Germline V gives CDR1 SEHNR, CDR2 FQNEAQ (reference sequence). The CDR3 contains 14 residues. The CDR3 loop is CASSARGQRDTQYF. The CDR3 DNA is TGTGCCAGCAGCGCCAGGGGCCAGAGGGATACGCAGTATTTT.

The rearrangement uses TRBV6-5 and TRBJ2-1; TRBD1 agrees at 8 bases. V lost 6 bases, J lost 6 bases, and 4 bases stayed unmatched. Per germline, CDR1 MNHEY and CDR2 SVGAGI. The CDR3 consists of 13 residues. CDR3 nucleotides: TGTGCCAGCAGGGACAGGGCGGGCAATGAGCAGTTCTTC. Encoded protein: CASRDRAGNEQFF.